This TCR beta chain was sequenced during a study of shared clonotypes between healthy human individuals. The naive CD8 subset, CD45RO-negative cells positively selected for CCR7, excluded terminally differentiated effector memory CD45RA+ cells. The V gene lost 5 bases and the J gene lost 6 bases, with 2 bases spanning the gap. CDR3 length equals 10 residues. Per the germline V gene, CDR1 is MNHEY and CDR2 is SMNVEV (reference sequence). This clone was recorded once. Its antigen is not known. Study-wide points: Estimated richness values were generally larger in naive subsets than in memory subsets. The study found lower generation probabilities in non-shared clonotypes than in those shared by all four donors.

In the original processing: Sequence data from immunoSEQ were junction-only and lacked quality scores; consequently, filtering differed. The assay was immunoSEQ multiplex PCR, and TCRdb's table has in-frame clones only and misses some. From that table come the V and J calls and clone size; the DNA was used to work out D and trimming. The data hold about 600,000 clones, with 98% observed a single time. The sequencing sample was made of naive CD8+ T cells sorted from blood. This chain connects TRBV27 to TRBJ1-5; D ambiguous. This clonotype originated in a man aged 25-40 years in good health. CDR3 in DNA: TGTGCCAGCAGTACTCAGCCCCAGCATTTT. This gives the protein CASSTQPQHF.